The source of this TCR beta chain is a study of T-cell memory formation after mild COVID-19. Whole-study results and caveats: CD4+ contracting clones were mainly CM and EM; CD8+ ones, EMRA. SARS-CoV-2 specificity was not confirmed for second-wave clones peaking on day 37. Clones that contracted from day 15 to 85 were balanced CD4/CD8, while later expanders leaned CD4+.

This clonotype has a handful of counts. As yet, its antigen is unknown. V lost 6 bases and J 0 bases, leaving 14 bases between the germline ends. Germline V CDR1 and CDR2: SQVTM, ANQGSEA. The CDR3 spans 14 residues. Constant-segment primers and 5'RACE yielded cDNA libraries for TCR alpha and TCR beta, each carrying sample barcodes and UMIs. TCRdb independently ran MiXCR on the 5' RACE reads; one entry per CDR3 protein. The table records around 300,000 distinct CDR3 sequences, approximately 19% of them present only once. The rearrangement links TRBV29-1 to TRBJ1-1, with D possibly being TRBD1 (5 bases). The sequence derives from a man between 18 and 29 years old who had mild COVID-19 (a few samples of this study predate the infection). Cell type and time point are not known. The sample taken for sequencing was PBMCs or a T cell subset sorted from them (not recorded which). CDR3 in amino acids: CSVARVLMNTEAFF. CDR3 in DNA: TGCAGCGTGGCCAGGGTCCTCATGAACACTGAAGCTTTCTTT. The variable domain in full, completed from reference TRBV29-1 and TRBJ1-1, reads SAVISQKPSRDICQRGTSLTIQCQVDSQVTMMFWYRQQPGQSLTLIATANQGSEATYESGFVIDKFPISRPNLTFSTLTVSNMSPEDSSIYLCSVARVLMNTEAFFGQGTRLTVV.